A single sample gave rise to the 18 T cell receptor beta chains below, sequenced in a study of cytomegalovirus exposure and HLA in healthy donors. Use of 60 Vbeta and 13 Jbeta primers characterized the PCR. Generated by immunoSEQ multiplex PCR, the TCRdb table keeps only in-frame clones and is missing some. The sample yields under 130,000 clones, approximately 72% seen once. Sequenced: PBMCs. The receptors were gathered from a man aged 25 to 45 in good health and CMV-seronegative.

V gene TRBV7-7 combines with J gene TRBJ2-5, with 7 positions matching TRBD2. V gave up 1 base and J gave up 5 bases; unmatched junction bases: 7. This CDR3 is built from 15 residues. Germline values: CDR1 SSHAT, CDR2 FNYEAQ (reference sequence). CDR3 protein: CASSLDWEGPETQYF. CDR3 in DNA: TGTGCCAGCAGCTTAGATTGGGAGGGTCCGGAGACCCAGTACTTC. The complete variable domain, with remaining parts taken from reference TRBV7-7 and TRBJ2-5, reads GAGVSQSPRYKVTKRGQDVTLRCDPISSHATLYWYQQALGQGPEFLTYFNYEAQPDKSGLPSDRFSAERPEGSISTLTIQRTEQRDSAMYRCASSLDWEGPETQYFGPGTRLLVL.

The chain combines TRBV9 with TRBJ2-5, with 11 bases aligning to TRBD2. Trimming cost V 0 bases and J 5 bases; bases outside gene matches: 6. The CDR3 has 16 amino acids. The V gene's germline CDR1 is SGDLS and CDR2 YYNGEE. CDR3 loop: CASSVGVAGGPETQYF. The CDR3 bases are TGTGCCAGCAGCGTAGGAGTAGCGGGGGGGCCCGAGACCCAGTACTTC.

This sequence joins TRBV4-1 and TRBJ1-1; 7 positions agree with TRBD1. The CDR3 has 17 amino acids. J gave up 1 base and V 5 bases, and 13 bases lay outside the gene matches. The V gene's germline CDR1 is MGHRA and CDR2 YSYEKL. DNA of the CDR3: TGCGCCAGCAGCTTCCGACAGAGGGGGCGAAGGAACACTGAAGCTTTCTTT. Translating gives CASSFRQRGRRNTEAFF.

The CDR3 DNA reads as TGTGCCATCAGTGGCGGGGGGGTGACAGATACGCAGTATTTT. The encoded protein is CAISGGGVTDTQYF. The V and J genes are TRBV10-3 and TRBJ2-3; 9 nucleotides agree with TRBD2. CDR1 and CDR2 from the germline V gene are ENHRY and SYGVKD. The CDR3 is 14 amino acids. V was clipped by 4 bases and J by 3 bases; unmatched bases: 2.

Here the CDR3 DNA reads TGTGCCAGCCCATCCGGGACAGACCTTCCAACTAATGAAAAACTGTTTTTT. Translated, it gives CASPSGTDLPTNEKLFF. This chain uses TRBV21-1 with TRBJ1-4; TRBD1 was called by the table and not checked on the DNA. TRBV21-1 is recorded as a pseudogene. This CDR3 contains 17 residues.

The chain uses TRBV6-6 and TRBJ1-4, with TRBD1 matching 9 bases. CDR3 length: 15 residues. Losses at the gene ends were 6 bases for V and 10 bases for J; bases not matched to a gene: 12. Per the germline V gene, CDR1 is MNHNY and CDR2 is SVGAGI (reference sequence). CDR3 amino acids: CASRTGTGNLGKLFF. CDR3 DNA: TGTGCCAGCAGGACCGGGACAGGGAATTTAGGAAAACTGTTTTTT.

V gene TRBV5-1 combines with J gene TRBJ1-1; 9 nucleotides match TRBD1. The V gene end was trimmed by 3 bases and the J gene end by 5 bases; junction bases not matched to a gene: 5. The CDR3 has 14 residues. The V gene's germline CDR1 is SGHRS and CDR2 YFSETQ. CDR3 bases: TGCGCCAGCAGCTCACAGGGGGCTGGGACTGAAGCTTTCTTT. It yields the protein CASSSQGAGTEAFF.

The rearrangement joins TRBV28 to TRBJ2-3; D call uncertain. In germline, CDR1 is MDHEN, CDR2 SYDVKM. Trimming shortened V by 10 bases and J by 0 bases, and 11 bases separated the two germline ends. The CDR3 length is 13 residues. The CDR3 DNA follows: TGTGCCACCACACAGATTAGCACAGATACGCAGTATTTT. It yields the protein CATTQISTDTQYF.

J is TRBJ2-3 and V is TRBV4-3, with D possibly matching TRBD2 (5 bases). Trimming pared 0 bases from V and 4 bases from J, leaving 20 bases between. This CDR3 is built from 18 residues. Germline loops: CDR1 LGHNA, CDR2 YSLEER. The CDR3 DNA sequence: TGCGCCAGCAGCCAAGAGGCCCCGGGTGGCGGGTACCCAGATACGCAGTATTTT. Amino acids: CASSQEAPGGGYPDTQYF.

This chain links TRBV5-6 with TRBJ2-7; 8 bases are shared with TRBD1. This CDR3 is 15 amino acids long. The junction had 12 bases not matched to a gene; V was cut back by 4 bases and J by 6 bases. Germline values: CDR1 SGHDT, CDR2 YYEEEE. In DNA form, the CDR3 reads TGTGCCAGCAGCCCGACGACAGGGGCGGGACTCGAGCAGTACTTC. Protein sequence: CASSPTTGAGLEQYF.

For the CDR3, the DNA is TGTGCCAGCAGCCTCTCTGGAAACACCATATATTTT. The encoded protein is CASSLSGNTIYF. The V and J genes are TRBV5-4 and TRBJ1-3; D call uncertain. V lost 4 bases, J lost 0 bases, and 2 bases lay in between. Germline CDR1 SGHNT, CDR2 YYREEE (reference sequence). This CDR3 has 12 residues.

The chain combines TRBV5-1 with TRBJ1-5; no reliable D call. Germline V gene data show CDR1 as SGHRS and CDR2 as YFSETQ. CDR3 length equals 13 residues. Trimming pared 7 bases from V and 0 bases from J, leaving 8 bases between. CDR3 residues: CASGVDSNQPQHF. CDR3 in DNA: TGCGCCAGCGGAGTCGATAGCAATCAGCCCCAGCATTTT.

This rearrangement joins TRBV6-6 to TRBJ1-4; D is perhaps TRBD1 (6 bases). This CDR3 is built from 15 residues. Trimming stripped 9 bases from V and 3 bases from J, with 17 bases between. Germline-derived CDR1 and CDR2 are MNHNY and SVGAGI (reference sequence). The CDR3 sequence: CASSEAGAANEKLFF. CDR3 DNA: TGTGCCAGTTCTGAAGCGGGGGCGGCTAATGAAAAACTGTTTTTT.

This clone was counted a single time. The rearrangement links TRBV27 to TRBJ2-2, with 14 bases aligning to TRBD2. J was trimmed by 3 bases and V by 6 bases; bases with no gene match: 15. The germline V gene encodes CDR1 MNHEY and CDR2 SMNVEV (reference sequence). The CDR3 contains 20 residues. The CDR3 DNA follows: TGTGCCAGCAGCCGTCCGGGACTAGCGGGAGCGCTTAGTGACACCGGGGAGCTGTTTTTT. This gives the protein CASSRPGLAGALSDTGELFF.

V usage is TRBV7-9 and J usage is TRBJ1-1, with TRBD1 as a possible D gene (5 bases). The germline CDR1 and CDR2 sequences are SEHNR and FQNEAQ (reference sequence). V lost 1 base and J lost 1, with 13 bases in between. The CDR3 length is 16 residues. CDR3 sequence reads: CASSLDNRSPNTEAFF. CDR3 in DNA: TGTGCCAGCAGCTTAGACAACAGGAGCCCGAACACTGAAGCTTTCTTT.

This clone was detected a few times. The chain carries TRBV5-4 and TRBJ1-2; 9 bases are a match to TRBD1. The CDR3 contains 14 residues. J was trimmed by 3 bases and V by 2 bases; bases with no gene match: 2. Germline V gives CDR1 SGHNT, CDR2 YYREEE (reference sequence). The CDR3 region has the DNA TGTGCCAGCAGCTTACAGGGGGCCGACTATGGCTACACCTTC. Its translation is CASSLQGADYGYTF.

The chain links TRBV28 to TRBJ1-2; weak D call: TRBD1 (5 bases). Germline CDR1 MDHEN, CDR2 SYDVKM. V was clipped by 2 bases and J by 5 bases, with 12 bases between them. The CDR3 loop spans 14 amino acids. CDR3 in DNA: TGTGCCAGCAGTTTAAATCAGGGAGGGTATGGCTACACCTTC. This gives the protein CASSLNQGGYGYTF.

The V and J genes are TRBV29-1 and TRBJ2-3, with 13 bases matching TRBD2. CDR3 length equals 16 residues. Germline V gene sequence: CDR1 SQVTM, CDR2 ANQGSEA. V was clipped by 1 base and J by 2 bases; unmatched bases: 3. For the CDR3, the DNA is TGCAGCGTTGAAGGGACTAGCGGGGGCAACACAGATACGCAGTATTTT. It yields the protein CSVEGTSGGNTDTQYF.